Sequencing of this T cell receptor beta chain was carried out in a study of CD8 T cells in Susac syndrome (dated by TCRdb to between 2018 and 2021). Regarding the research as a whole: Among the sequenced Susac syndrome patients, more than five had clinically active disease and roughly eight were in clinical remission. At blood withdrawal, Susac syndrome patients were therapy-naive, treated with corticosteroids (with IVIg additionally given to some), or treated with IVIg alone. The study used repertoire sequencing to test whether antigen drove CD8+ T cell activation and differentiation in Susac syndrome. The clonality of the CD8+ T cell repertoire was compared across over 10 healthy donors, about 14 Susac syndrome patients and about 16 multiple sclerosis patients. The investigation overall reported the following: Approximately 17 Susac-specific public clones were identified in the total CD8+ repertoire, and five Susac-specific public clones were identified in the CD8+ TEMRA repertoire. Clonal expansion was observed in Susac syndrome CD8+ repertoires, with the highest expansion in CD8+ TEMRA cells and greater expansion in clinically active than in remitting patients. The number of individuals in the TCR sequencing and HLA analysis was acknowledged as relatively small.

RNA was extracted using the RNeasy kit, and about 0.45 to 1 microgram was reverse transcribed with random hexamers. The immunoSEQ multiplex PCR assay, which covers 54 Vbeta and 13 Jbeta segments, was used to amplify TCR beta CDR3 regions. To correct PCR amplification bias, a synthetic template baseline was used for both primer optimization and computational correction. As for how the authors treated the data: Reads were assigned to V, D and J genes according to IMGT and analyzed in immunoSEQ Analyzer, with only productive sequences retained. Clonality was computed as one minus Shannon entropy normalized by log2 of the number of productive unique sequences. For each patient and control, public and private clones were evaluated within the 100 most prevalent clones. Susac-specific clones were defined as absent from healthy and MS cohorts, 850 to 1,300 published viral clones and other ImmuneACCESS disease sequences. Using fastp at Q25 and MiXCR, TCRdb reprocessed the public reads and kept productive beta chains. Merged by CDR3 protein, the rows form single entries marked with the most common genes and DNA. The V and J calls were determined by TCRdb, not by the authors. This sample lists approximately 83,000 distinct CDR3 sequences; about 94% were detected once. The biggest ten clones account for approximately 0.92% of the sample.

The cysteine opens and the phenylalanine closes a CDR3 of 12 amino acids. Solely the CDR3 DNA is kept, with 36 bases framed from the first base. Trimming removed 0 bases from V and 5 bases from J, leaving 7 bases between the germline ends. The germline V gene (reference sequence) provides CDR1 GTSNPN and CDR2 SVGIG. Turning to this clonotype: The antigen it recognizes is unknown. Base qualities are not provided; no much larger clone lies one nucleotide away.

Peripheral blood CD8+ and CD4+ T cells from healthy donors, Susac syndrome patients and multiple sclerosis patients were profiled using high-throughput TCR beta sequencing. Recently defined diagnostic criteria for definite or probable disease were met by the Susac syndrome patients. CD8+ TEMRA cells were enriched by FACS, while bulk CD8+ and CD4+ T cells were purified by magnetic negative isolation. Blood was collected in EDTA tubes and processed within 24 hours, with PBMCs isolated through density gradient centrifugation. PBMCs intended for TCR sequencing were cryopreserved in liquid nitrogen and were subsequently thawed in a 37 degrees C water bath. Purity of sorted or isolated CD4+, CD8+ and CD8+ TEMRA cells was at least 90%.

The sequenced material came from CD8+ T cells from PBMCs. The origin of this receptor is a human donor with Susac syndrome. The V gene is TRBV30 and the J gene is TRBJ1-1, with no reliable assignment of the D segment. The bases are TGTGCCTGGAGTGTGCTCTTGACTGAAGCTTTCTTT. This gives the protein CAWSVLLTEAFF.